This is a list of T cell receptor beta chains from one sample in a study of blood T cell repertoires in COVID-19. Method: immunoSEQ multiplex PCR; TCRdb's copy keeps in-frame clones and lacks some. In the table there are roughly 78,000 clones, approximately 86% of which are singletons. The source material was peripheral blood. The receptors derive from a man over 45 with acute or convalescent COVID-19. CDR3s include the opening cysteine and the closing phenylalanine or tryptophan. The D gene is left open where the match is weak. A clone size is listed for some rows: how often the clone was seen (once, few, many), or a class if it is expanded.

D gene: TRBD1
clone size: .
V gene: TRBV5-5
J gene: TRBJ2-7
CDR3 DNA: TGTGCCAGCAGATCCGGGACAGGGGGCGAAAAATCCTACGAGCAGTACTTC
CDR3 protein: CASRSGTGGEKSYEQYF

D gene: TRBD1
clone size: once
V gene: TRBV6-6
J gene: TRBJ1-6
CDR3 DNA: TGTGCCAGCGGTAGGGGGCCGAACTATAATTCACCCCTCCACTTT
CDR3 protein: CASGRGPNYNSPLHF

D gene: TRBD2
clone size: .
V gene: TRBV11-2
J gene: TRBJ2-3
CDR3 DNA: TGTGCCAGCAGCTTACTAGCGGGACCTAGCACAGATACGCAGTATTTT
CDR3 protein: CASSLLAGPSTDTQYF

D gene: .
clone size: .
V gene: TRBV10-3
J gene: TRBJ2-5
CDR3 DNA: TGTGCCATCAGTGTCAATGCTAGAGAGACCCAGTACTTC
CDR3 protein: CAISVNARETQYF

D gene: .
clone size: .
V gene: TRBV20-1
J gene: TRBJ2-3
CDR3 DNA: TGCAGTGCTAGTATCGGACTCTCCCTCACAGATACGCAGTATTTT
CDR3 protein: CSASIGLSLTDTQYF

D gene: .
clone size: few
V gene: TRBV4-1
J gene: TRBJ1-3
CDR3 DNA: TGCGCCAGCAGCCGCGGAGGTTTGGCCCGCTCTGGAAACACCATATATTTT
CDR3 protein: CASSRGGLARSGNTIYF

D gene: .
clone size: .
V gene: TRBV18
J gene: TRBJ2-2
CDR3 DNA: TGTGCCAGCTCACCGGTGCGGGGTCCGAACACCGGGGAGCTGTTTTTT
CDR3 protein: CASSPVRGPNTGELFF

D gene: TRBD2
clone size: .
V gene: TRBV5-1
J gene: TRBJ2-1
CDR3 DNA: TGCGCCAGCAGCTTAGCGGGGGGAATTTACAATGAGCAGTTCTTC
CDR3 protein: CASSLAGGIYNEQFF

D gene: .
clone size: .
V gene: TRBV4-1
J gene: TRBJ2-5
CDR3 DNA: TGCGCCAGCAGCCCTAGCTTGGGGGGGGCCAGAGAGACCCAGTACTTC
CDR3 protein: CASSPSLGGARETQYF

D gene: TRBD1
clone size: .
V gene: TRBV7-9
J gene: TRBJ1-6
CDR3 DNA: TGTGCCAGCAGGACGGACAGGGGAAATTCACCCCTCCACTTT
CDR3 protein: CASRTDRGNSPLHF

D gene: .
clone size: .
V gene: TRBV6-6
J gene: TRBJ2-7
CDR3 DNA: TGTGCCAGCAGGACCGGACAAGGAAGGCACTACGAGCAGTACTTC
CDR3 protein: CASRTGQGRHYEQYF

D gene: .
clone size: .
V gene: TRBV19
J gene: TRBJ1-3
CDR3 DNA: TGTGCCAGTAGTTCCGGACAACGGAGCGTAAACACCATATATTTT
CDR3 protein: CASSSGQRSVNTIYF

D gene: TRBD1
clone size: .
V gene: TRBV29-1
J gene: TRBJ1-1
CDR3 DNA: TGCAGCGGTAGAGACAGGGGCGGGTTTACTGAAGCTTTCTTT
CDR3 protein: CSGRDRGGFTEAFF